This T cell receptor beta chain was sequenced in a study of blood T cells in healthy people across ages. Study background: When template switching was applied, about one barcoded beta molecule was captured per two T cells. Whole-study findings and limits: There was no known CMV status for donors, so expanded clonotype changes were possibly confounded.

Concerning this clonotype: The antigen is unknown.

V was shortened by 5 bases and J by 6 bases, with 16 bases between the two germline ends. The CDR3 is made up of 14 amino acids. CDR1 and CDR2 from the germline V gene are SEHNR and FQNEAQ (reference sequence). Using a J-beta primer mix together with a sample-barcoded 5' primer, a second PCR was run for roughly 7 to 11 cycles. There were at least 2.5 million CDR3-containing paired-end reads obtained from each sample. TCRdb reanalysed the 5' RACE reads using MiXCR and keeps one entry per CDR3 protein. The repertoire holds about 1,400,000 distinct CDR3 sequences, around 59% seen once, with about 6.3% in the top ten.

The chain has TRBV7-9 and TRBJ1-2; D is uncertain. The sample taken for sequencing was blood. The TCR was taken from a man in his late teens or twenties in good health. The CDR3 DNA follows: TGTGCCAGCAGCAGGGATTCCGATCTCCATGGCTACACCTTC. Protein: CASSRDSDLHGYTF.